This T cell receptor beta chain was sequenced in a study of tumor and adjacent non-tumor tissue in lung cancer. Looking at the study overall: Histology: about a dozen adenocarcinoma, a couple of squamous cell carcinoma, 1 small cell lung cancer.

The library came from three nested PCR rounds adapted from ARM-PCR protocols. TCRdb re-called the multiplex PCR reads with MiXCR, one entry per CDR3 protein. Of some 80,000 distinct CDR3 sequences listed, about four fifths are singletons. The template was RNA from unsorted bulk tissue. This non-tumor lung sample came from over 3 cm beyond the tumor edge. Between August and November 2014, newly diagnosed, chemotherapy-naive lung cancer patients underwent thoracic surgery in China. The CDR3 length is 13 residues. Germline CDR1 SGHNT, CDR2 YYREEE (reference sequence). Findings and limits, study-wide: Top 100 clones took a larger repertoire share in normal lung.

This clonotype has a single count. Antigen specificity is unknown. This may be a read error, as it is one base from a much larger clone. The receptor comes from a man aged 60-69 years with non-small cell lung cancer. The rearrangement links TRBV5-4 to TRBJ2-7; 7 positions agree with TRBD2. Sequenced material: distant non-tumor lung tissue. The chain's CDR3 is CASSTGLVHEEYF. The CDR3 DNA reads TGTGCCAGCAGCACCGGACTAGTCCACGAGGAGTACTTC.